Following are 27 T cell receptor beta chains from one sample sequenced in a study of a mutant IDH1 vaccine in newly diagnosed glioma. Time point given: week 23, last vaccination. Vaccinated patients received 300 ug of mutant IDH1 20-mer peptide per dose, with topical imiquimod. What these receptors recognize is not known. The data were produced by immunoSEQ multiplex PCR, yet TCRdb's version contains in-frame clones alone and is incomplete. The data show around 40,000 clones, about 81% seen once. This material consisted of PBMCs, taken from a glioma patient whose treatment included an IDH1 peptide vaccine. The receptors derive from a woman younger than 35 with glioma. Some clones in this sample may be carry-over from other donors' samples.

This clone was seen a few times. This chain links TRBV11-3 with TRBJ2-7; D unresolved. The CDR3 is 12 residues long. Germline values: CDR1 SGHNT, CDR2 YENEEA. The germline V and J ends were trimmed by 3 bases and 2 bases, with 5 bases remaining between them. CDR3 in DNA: TGTGCCAGCAGCTTTCCGACCTACGAGCAGTACTTC. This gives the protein CASSFPTYEQYF.

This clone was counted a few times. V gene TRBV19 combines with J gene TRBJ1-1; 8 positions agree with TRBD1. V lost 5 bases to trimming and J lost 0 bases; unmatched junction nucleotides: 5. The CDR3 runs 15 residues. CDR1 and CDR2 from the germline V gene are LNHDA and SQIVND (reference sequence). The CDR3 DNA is TGTGCCAGTAGTCTCTGGACAGGGATGAACACTGAAGCTTTCTTT. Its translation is CASSLWTGMNTEAFF.

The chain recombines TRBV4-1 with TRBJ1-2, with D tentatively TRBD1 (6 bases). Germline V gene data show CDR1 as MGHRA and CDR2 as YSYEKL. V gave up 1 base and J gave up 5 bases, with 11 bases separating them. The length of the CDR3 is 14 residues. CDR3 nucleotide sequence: TGCGCCAGCAGCCAAGTGTCCCAGGGGTATGGCTACACCTTC. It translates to CASSQVSQGYGYTF.

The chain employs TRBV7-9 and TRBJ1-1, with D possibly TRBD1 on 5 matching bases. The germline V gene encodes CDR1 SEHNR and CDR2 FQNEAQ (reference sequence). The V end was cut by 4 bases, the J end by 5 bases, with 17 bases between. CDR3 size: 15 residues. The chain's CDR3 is CASSSLPRGGTEAFF. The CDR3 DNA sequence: TGTGCCAGCAGCTCCCTTCCCCGGGGGGGGACTGAAGCTTTCTTT.

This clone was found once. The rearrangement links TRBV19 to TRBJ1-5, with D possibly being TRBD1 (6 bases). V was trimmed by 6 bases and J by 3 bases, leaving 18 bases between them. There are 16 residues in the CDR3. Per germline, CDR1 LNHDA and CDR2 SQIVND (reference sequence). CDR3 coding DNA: TGTGCCAGTAGAGAAAGGAGGCAGGGGTCCAATCAGCCCCAGCATTTT. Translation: CASRERRQGSNQPQHF.

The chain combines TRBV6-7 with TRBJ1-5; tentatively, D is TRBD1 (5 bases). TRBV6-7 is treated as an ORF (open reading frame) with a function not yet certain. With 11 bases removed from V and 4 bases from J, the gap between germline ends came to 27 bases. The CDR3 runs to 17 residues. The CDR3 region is CAVQSRQGLRANQPQHF. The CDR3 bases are TGTGCCGTCCAGTCAAGGCAGGGACTGCGGGCGAATCAGCCCCAGCATTTT.

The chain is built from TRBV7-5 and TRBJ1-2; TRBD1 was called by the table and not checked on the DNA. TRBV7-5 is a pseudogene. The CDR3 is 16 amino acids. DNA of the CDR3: TGTGCCAGAAGCGAGGACAGGGCACACTCGGCCTATGGCTACACCTTC. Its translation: CARSEDRAHSAYGYTF.

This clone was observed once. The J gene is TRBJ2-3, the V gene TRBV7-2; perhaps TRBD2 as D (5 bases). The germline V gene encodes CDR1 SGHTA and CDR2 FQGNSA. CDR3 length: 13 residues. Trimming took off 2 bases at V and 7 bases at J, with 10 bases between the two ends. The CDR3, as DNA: TGTGCCAGCAGCTTAAAGCGGTATCATACGCAGTATTTT. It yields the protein CASSLKRYHTQYF.

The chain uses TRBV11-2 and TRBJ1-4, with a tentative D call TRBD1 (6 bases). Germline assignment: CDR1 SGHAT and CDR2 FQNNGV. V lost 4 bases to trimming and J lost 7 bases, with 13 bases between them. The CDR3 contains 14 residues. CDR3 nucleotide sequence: TGTGCCAGCAGCTCCCTCCGGGGGGCTGAAAAACTGTTTTTT. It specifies CASSSLRGAEKLFF.

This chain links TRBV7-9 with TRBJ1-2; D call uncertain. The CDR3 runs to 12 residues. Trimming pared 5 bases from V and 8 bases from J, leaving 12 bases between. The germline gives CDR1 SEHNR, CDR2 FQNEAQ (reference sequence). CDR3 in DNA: TGTGCCAGCAGCCCTCCCTCATCAGGCTACACCTTC. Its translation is CASSPPSSGYTF.

CDR3 coding DNA: TGTGCTAGTGGTTTGGTACGGGGGGGTAACTACAATGAGCAGTTCTTC. Encoded protein: CASGLVRGGNYNEQFF. The chain carries TRBV12-5 and TRBJ2-1, with 8 bases fitting TRBD2. The CDR3 has 16 amino acids. Germline V lookup: CDR1 LGHNT, CDR2 FRNRAP. J lost 3 bases, V lost 0 bases, and 4 bases had no gene match.

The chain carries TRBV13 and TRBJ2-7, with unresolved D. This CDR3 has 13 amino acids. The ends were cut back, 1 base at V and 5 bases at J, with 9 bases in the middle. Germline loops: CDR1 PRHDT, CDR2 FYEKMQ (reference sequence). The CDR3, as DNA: TGTGCCAGCAGCTTAGAGTCTGTGAACGAGCAGTACTTC. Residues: CASSLESVNEQYF.

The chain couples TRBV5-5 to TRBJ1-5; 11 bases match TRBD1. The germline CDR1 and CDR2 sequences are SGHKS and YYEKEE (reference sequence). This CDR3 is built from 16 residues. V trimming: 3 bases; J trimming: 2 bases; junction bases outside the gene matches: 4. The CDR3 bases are TGTGCCAGCAGCTCACCGGGACAGGGGGGCAATCAGCCCCAGCATTTT. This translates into CASSSPGQGGNQPQHF.

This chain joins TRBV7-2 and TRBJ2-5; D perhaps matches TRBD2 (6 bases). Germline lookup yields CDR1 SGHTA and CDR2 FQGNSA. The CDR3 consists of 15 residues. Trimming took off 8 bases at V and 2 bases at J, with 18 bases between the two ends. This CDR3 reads CASGPGSAGQETQYF. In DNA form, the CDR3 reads TGTGCCAGCGGGCCCGGGTCCGCGGGGCAAGAGACCCAGTACTTC.

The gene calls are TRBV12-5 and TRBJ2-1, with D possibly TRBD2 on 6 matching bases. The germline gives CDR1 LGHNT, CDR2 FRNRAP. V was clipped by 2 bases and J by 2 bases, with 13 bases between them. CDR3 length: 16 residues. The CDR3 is CASGLSLARAYNEQFF. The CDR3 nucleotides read TGTGCTAGTGGTTTGTCTCTAGCGAGGGCCTACAATGAGCAGTTCTTC. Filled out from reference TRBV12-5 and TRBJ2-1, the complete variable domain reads DARVTQTPRHKVTEMGQEVTMRCQPILGHNTVFWYRQTMMQGLELLAYFRNRAPLDDSGMPKDRFSAEMPDATLATLKIQPSEPRDSAVYFCASGLSLARAYNEQFFGPGTRLTVL.

The CDR3 DNA reads TGTGCCAGCAGCTTTCTAAGGAATGAGCAGTTCTTC. This gives the protein CASSFLRNEQFF. The V and J genes are TRBV7-9 and TRBJ2-1; no reliable D call. The CDR3 spans 12 residues. Per germline, CDR1 SEHNR and CDR2 FQNEAQ (reference sequence). V was shortened by 3 bases and J by 7 bases, with 7 bases between the two germline ends.

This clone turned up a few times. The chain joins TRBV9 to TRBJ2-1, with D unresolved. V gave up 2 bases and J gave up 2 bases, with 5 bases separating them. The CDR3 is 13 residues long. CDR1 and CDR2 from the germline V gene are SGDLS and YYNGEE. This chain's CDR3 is CASSVAAYNEQFF. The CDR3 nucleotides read TGTGCCAGCAGCGTGGCAGCCTACAATGAGCAGTTCTTC.

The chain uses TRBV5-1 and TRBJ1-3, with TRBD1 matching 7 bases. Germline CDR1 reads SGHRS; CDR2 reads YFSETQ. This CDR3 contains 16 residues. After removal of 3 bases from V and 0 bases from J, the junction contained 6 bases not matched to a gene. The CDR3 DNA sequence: TGCGCCAGCAGCTGGGGACAGTACAGCTCTGGAAACACCATATATTTT. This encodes CASSWGQYSSGNTIYF.

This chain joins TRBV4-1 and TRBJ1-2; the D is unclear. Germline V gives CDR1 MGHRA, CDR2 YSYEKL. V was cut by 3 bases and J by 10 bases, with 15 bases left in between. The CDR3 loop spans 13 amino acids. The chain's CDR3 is CASSHPRWRVYTF. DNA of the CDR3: TGCGCCAGCAGCCACCCTCGGTGGCGCGTCTACACCTTC.

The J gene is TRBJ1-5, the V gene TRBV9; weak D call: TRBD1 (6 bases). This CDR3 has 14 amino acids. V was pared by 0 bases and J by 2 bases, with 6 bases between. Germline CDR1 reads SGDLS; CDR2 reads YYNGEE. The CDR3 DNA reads TGTGCCAGCAGCGTAGAGGGGGGCAATCAGCCCCAGCATTTT. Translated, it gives CASSVEGGNQPQHF.

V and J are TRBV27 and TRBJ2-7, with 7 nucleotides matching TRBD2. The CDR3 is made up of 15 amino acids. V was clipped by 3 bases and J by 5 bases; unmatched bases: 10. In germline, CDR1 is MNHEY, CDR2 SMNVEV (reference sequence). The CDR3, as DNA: TGTGCCAGCAGTTTCTCCCGGACTAGTTACCACGAGCAGTACTTC. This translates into CASSFSRTSYHEQYF.

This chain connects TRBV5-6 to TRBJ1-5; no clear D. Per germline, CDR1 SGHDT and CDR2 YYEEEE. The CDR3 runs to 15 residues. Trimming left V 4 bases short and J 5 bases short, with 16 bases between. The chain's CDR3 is CASSPGLSADQPQHF. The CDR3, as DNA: TGTGCCAGCAGCCCTGGACTTTCCGCCGATCAGCCCCAGCATTTT.

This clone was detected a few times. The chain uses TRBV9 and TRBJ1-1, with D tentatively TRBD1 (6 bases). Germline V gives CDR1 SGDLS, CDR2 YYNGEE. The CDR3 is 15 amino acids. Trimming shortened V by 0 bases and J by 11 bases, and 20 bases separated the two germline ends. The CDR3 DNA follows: TGTGCCAGCAGCGTAGGGCAGGTCCCGGGGGCCCCCGCTTTCTTT. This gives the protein CASSVGQVPGAPAFF.

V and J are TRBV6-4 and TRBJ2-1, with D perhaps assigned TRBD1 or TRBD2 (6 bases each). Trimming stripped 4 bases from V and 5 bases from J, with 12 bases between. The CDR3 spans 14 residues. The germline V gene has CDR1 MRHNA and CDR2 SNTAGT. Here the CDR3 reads CASSAQGTHNEQFF. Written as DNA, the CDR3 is TGTGCCAGCAGTGCGCAGGGGACTCACAATGAGCAGTTCTTC.

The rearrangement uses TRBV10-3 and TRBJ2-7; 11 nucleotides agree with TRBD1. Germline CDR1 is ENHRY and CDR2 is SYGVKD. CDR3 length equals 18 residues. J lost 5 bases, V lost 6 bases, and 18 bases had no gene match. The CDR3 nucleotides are TGTGCCATCAGCGACCTTGGGACAGGGGGTTTGTCCGGGAACGAGCAGTACTTC. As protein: CAISDLGTGGLSGNEQYF.

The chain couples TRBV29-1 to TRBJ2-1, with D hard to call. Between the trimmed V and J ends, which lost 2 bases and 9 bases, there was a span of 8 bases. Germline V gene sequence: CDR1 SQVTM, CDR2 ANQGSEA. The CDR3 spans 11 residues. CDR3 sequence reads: CSVEFGIEQFF. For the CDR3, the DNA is TGCAGCGTTGAATTTGGCATTGAGCAGTTCTTC.

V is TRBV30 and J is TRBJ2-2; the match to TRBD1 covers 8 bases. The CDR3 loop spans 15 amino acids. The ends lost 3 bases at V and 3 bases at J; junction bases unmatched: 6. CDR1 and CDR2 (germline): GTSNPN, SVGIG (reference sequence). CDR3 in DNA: TGTGCCTGGAGGGCCAGGGGGCGCGACACCGGGGAGCTGTTTTTT. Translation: CAWRARGRDTGELFF. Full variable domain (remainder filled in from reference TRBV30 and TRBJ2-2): SQTIHQWPATLVQPVGSPLSLECTVEGTSNPNLYWYRQAAGRGLQLLFYSVGIGQISSEVPQNLSASRPQDRQFILSSKKLLLSDSGFYLCAWRARGRDTGELFFGEGSRLTVL.